A selection of T cell receptor beta chains follows, all from one sample in a study of blood T cell repertoires in COVID-19. Here immunoSEQ multiplex PCR was the method, and the copy in TCRdb shows in-frame clones only, minus some. The table has about 260,000 clones, approximately 81% seen once. The sequencing input was peripheral blood. The source is a man in his 60s with acute or convalescent COVID-19. Each CDR3 is given with its conserved first and last residue. A D gene is named only where the DNA matches it firmly. Not all rows give a size; the values are once, few, many and, for expanded clones, a class.

J,D,length,size,V,CDR3,DNA
TRBJ2-7,TRBD2,17,-,TRBV4-2,CASSQVGLAGSSYEQYF,TGTGCCAGCAGCCAAGTGGGACTAGCGGGGAGCTCCTACGAGCAGTACTTC
TRBJ1-6,-,18,-,TRBV27,CASSLSPRLIGEGSPLHF,TGTGCCAGCAGTTTATCTCCCCGCCTAATAGGGGAGGGCTCACCCCTCCACTTT
TRBJ2-7,TRBD2,15,once,TRBV6-1,CASNRGTSATYEQYF,TGTGCCAGCAACAGGGGGACTAGCGCGACCTACGAGCAGTACTTC
TRBJ2-7,TRBD2,16,-,TRBV6-5,CASSYAPGLAAYEQYF,TGTGCCAGCAGTTACGCACCGGGACTAGCGGCCTACGAGCAGTACTTC
TRBJ2-7,TRBD2,16,-,TRBV4-1,CASSQDMPSGAYEQYF,TGCGCCAGCAGCCAAGATATGCCTAGCGGGGCCTACGAGCAGTACTTC
TRBJ2-7,TRBD1,15,-,TRBV3-1/TRBV3-2,CASSLTGTGDYEQYF,TGTGCCAGCAGCCTCACCGGGACAGGGGACTACGAGCAGTACTTC
TRBJ1-2,TRBD1,13,-,TRBV6-5,CASRDRGTYGYTF,TGTGCCAGCCGGGACAGAGGTACCTATGGCTACACCTTC
TRBJ2-3,-,13,-,TRBV30,CAWSWSGKDTQYF,TGTGCCTGGAGTTGGTCGGGGAAGGATACGCAGTATTTT
TRBJ2-1,TRBD2,15,-,TRBV9,CASSVASGAFDEQFF,TGTGCCAGCAGCGTAGCAAGCGGGGCTTTCGATGAGCAGTTCTTC
TRBJ2-7,-,12,-,TRBV3-1/TRBV3-2,CASSQDSYEQYF,TGTGCCAGCAGCCAAGATAGCTACGAGCAGTACTTC
TRBJ2-2,-,16,-,TRBV27,CASSLFSLGNTGELFF,TGTGCCAGCAGTTTATTTAGCTTGGGGAACACCGGGGAGCTGTTTTTT
TRBJ2-5,TRBD1,14,once,TRBV27,CASSPGTGTETQYF,TGTGCCAGCAGCCCTGGGACAGGGACAGAGACCCAGTACTTC
TRBJ2-7,TRBD1,15,-,TRBV5-1,CASSLMGTGKGEQYF,TGCGCCAGCAGCTTGATGGGGACAGGGAAAGGCGAGCAGTACTTC
TRBJ2-3,-,15,-,TRBV10-3,CAIAGTKGGTDTQYF,TGTGCCATCGCCGGGACAAAAGGTGGCACAGATACGCAGTATTTT
TRBJ1-1,-,14,-,TRBV9,CASSVGRGGTEAFF,TGTGCCAGCAGCGTTGGGAGAGGAGGGACTGAAGCTTTCTTT
TRBJ2-1,TRBD2,14,-,TRBV5-4,CASRAGTSENEQFF,TGTGCCAGCAGAGCAGGGACTAGCGAAAATGAGCAGTTCTTC
TRBJ2-3,TRBD2,14,once,TRBV7-9,CASPTSGSTDTQYF,TGTGCCAGCCCGACTAGCGGGAGTACAGATACGCAGTATTTT
TRBJ1-5,-,12,-,TRBV25-1,CASGQGYQPQHF,TGTGCCAGCGGACAAGGGTATCAGCCCCAGCATTTT
TRBJ1-2,-,17,-,TRBV5-1,CASSRIGGLSGDYGYTF,TGCGCCAGCAGCAGGATAGGGGGTCTCTCCGGAGACTATGGCTACACCTTC
TRBJ2-6,-,14,-,TRBV3-1/TRBV3-2,CASTLRGGANVLTF,TGTGCCAGCACCCTCAGGGGCGGGGCCAACGTCCTGACTTTC
TRBJ2-5,TRBD1,14,-,TRBV5-1,CASSLGQGQETQYF,TGCGCCAGCAGCTTGGGACAGGGCCAGGAGACCCAGTACTTC
TRBJ1-1,-,15,-,TRBV10-1,CASSEHIGRNTEAFF,TGCGCCAGCAGTGAACATATTGGTCGGAACACTGAAGCTTTCTTT
TRBJ1-1,-,15,-,TRBV7-9,CASSGGREVSTEAFF,TGTGCCAGCAGCGGTGGGAGGGAGGTGAGCACTGAAGCTTTCTTT